Following are 21 T cell receptor beta chains from one sample sequenced in a study of T cell responses to AZD1222 COVID-19 vaccine. Only in-frame clones appear in the TCRdb table, and some are missing; sequencing was by immunoSEQ multiplex PCR. The repertoire holds approximately 67,000 clones, with roughly nine tenths as singletons. The material was peripheral blood, obtained 28 days after the second AZD1222 dose. The receptors come from an adult who received the AZD1222 COVID-19 vaccine.

V and J are TRBV6-1 and TRBJ2-3; D might be TRBD2 (6 bases). CDR1 and CDR2 from the germline V gene are MNHNS and SASEGT. The length of the CDR3 is 17 residues. V lost 4 bases to trimming and J lost 5 bases, with 22 bases between them. The CDR3 is CASSGSGVTGFIDTQYF. DNA of the CDR3: TGTGCCAGCAGTGGGTCGGGGGTAACCGGTTTTATAGATACGCAGTATTTT.

V and J are TRBV5-1 and TRBJ1-5; no firm D call. This CDR3 contains 15 residues. Trimming took off 0 bases at V and 5 bases at J, with 12 bases between the two ends. Germline CDR1 is SGHRS and CDR2 is YFSETQ. The CDR3 region has the DNA TGCGCCAGCAGCTTGGTTCCAGCCTCGGATCAGCCCCAGCATTTT. Its translation is CASSLVPASDQPQHF. The full variable domain, rest sourced from reference TRBV5-1 and TRBJ1-5, is KAGVTQTPRYLIKTRGQQVTLSCSPISGHRSVSWYQQTPGQGLQFLFEYFSETQRNKGNFPGRFSGRQFSNSRSEMNVSTLELGDSALYLCASSLVPASDQPQHFGDGTRLSIL.

This chain joins TRBV7-9 and TRBJ2-7; 11 positions match TRBD1. CDR3 length: 16 residues. The V segment lost 0 bases and the J segment 2 bases; nucleotides outside the gene matches: 3. Per germline, CDR1 SEHNR and CDR2 FQNEAQ (reference sequence). CDR3 sequence (DNA): TGTGCCAGCAGCTTAGCTCGGACAGGGGGCCCCTACGAGCAGTACTTC. Its translation is CASSLARTGGPYEQYF.

This chain uses TRBV10-2 with TRBJ1-5, with D uncertain. Trimming took 3 bases from V and 4 from J, leaving 10 bases between them. The CDR3 covers 14 residues. Germline V CDR1 and CDR2: WSHSY, SAAADI. The CDR3 here is CASSDRTDNQPQHF. Here the CDR3 DNA reads TGCGCCAGCAGTGATCGGACGGATAATCAGCCCCAGCATTTT.

The chain uses TRBV29-1 and TRBJ2-7; D not certain. Germline CDR1 SQVTM, CDR2 ANQGSEA. The CDR3 is made up of 14 amino acids. Trimming removed 4 bases at V and 0 bases at J, with 13 bases between. The CDR3 loop is CSVAETWVSYEQYF. In DNA form, the CDR3 reads TGCAGCGTTGCTGAGACCTGGGTCTCCTACGAGCAGTACTTC.

The rearrangement joins TRBV19 to TRBJ2-1, with D possibly called TRBD1 or TRBD2 (5 bases each). This CDR3 is 13 amino acids long. With 4 bases removed from V and 3 bases from J, the gap between germline ends came to 7 bases. Germline lookup yields CDR1 LNHDA and CDR2 SQIVND (reference sequence). The CDR3 nucleotides are TGTGCCAGTAGTAAGGGGAGCTACAATGAGCAGTTCTTC. Translation gives CASSKGSYNEQFF.

This clone has more than one count but fewer than ten. The chain is built from TRBV7-9 and TRBJ2-1, with 7 bases aligning to TRBD2. The CDR3 spans 16 residues. CDR1 and CDR2 from the germline V gene are SEHNR and FQNEAQ (reference sequence). V trimming: 2 bases; J trimming: 0 bases; junction bases outside the gene matches: 4. CDR3 DNA: TGTGCCAGCAGCTTATCCCGGACTAGCTCCTACAATGAGCAGTTCTTC. Translation gives CASSLSRTSSYNEQFF.

V usage is TRBV19 and J usage is TRBJ1-6, with 7 bases matching TRBD1. The CDR3 is 15 amino acids. The germline CDR1 and CDR2 sequences are LNHDA and SQIVND (reference sequence). The V segment lost 10 bases and the J segment 7 bases; nucleotides outside the gene matches: 13. CDR3 amino acids: CATAAGTDENSPLHF. The CDR3 DNA follows: TGTGCCACCGCGGCCGGGACAGATGAGAATTCACCCCTCCACTTT.

The V and J genes are TRBV7-2 and TRBJ2-5, with a possible D match to TRBD2 (6 bases). The CDR3 spans 14 residues. Germline CDR1 is SGHTA and CDR2 is FQGNSA. Trimming cost V 4 bases and J 5 bases, with 14 bases left between them. CDR3 amino acids: CASSSIAALETQYF. The CDR3 DNA reads as TGTGCCAGCAGCTCTATAGCGGCCCTGGAGACCCAGTACTTC.

This clone turned up a few times. This chain joins TRBV19 and TRBJ1-3; D is unresolved. This CDR3 is built from 13 residues. Germline CDR1 is LNHDA and CDR2 is SQIVND (reference sequence). V was shortened by 3 bases and J by 7 bases, with 10 bases between the two germline ends. CDR3: CASSIRGFNTIYF. The CDR3 coding sequence is TGTGCCAGTAGTATCCGGGGATTCAACACCATATATTTT.

The J gene is TRBJ1-2, the V gene TRBV27; D remains unclear. The CDR3 spans 14 residues. The germline V and J ends were trimmed by 3 bases and 0 bases, with 8 bases remaining between them. Germline V CDR1 and CDR2: MNHEY, SMNVEV (reference sequence). CDR3: CASSFRSSNYGYTF. CDR3 DNA: TGTGCCAGCAGTTTTCGCTCCTCTAACTATGGCTACACCTTC.

The chain combines TRBV3-1 (or the pseudogene TRBV3-2) with TRBJ2-3; TRBD2 matches at 9 bases. V shed 0 bases and J 2 bases; nucleotides not matched to a gene: 3. CDR1 and CDR2 (germline): LGHDT, YNNKEL (reference sequence). The CDR3 consists of 16 residues. CDR3 bases: TGTGCCAGCAGCCAAGAGCTAGCGGGATTCACAGATACGCAGTATTTT. It codes for CASSQELAGFTDTQYF.

The chain carries TRBV27 and TRBJ1-5, with D perhaps TRBD1 (6 bases). Per germline, CDR1 MNHEY and CDR2 SMNVEV (reference sequence). V was cut by 2 bases and J by 2 bases, with 13 bases left in between. This CDR3 comprises 16 residues. DNA of the CDR3: TGTGCCAGCAGTTTAAGGGGGGGCCGGGGCAATCAGCCCCAGCATTTT. The encoded protein is CASSLRGGRGNQPQHF.

The rearrangement links TRBV7-3 to TRBJ2-7; tentative D call: TRBD2 (6 bases). This CDR3 has 14 amino acids. V lost 5 bases and J lost 7, with 18 bases in between. Germline V gives CDR1 SGHTA, CDR2 FQGTGA. The CDR3: CASSLDGGVREQYF. In nucleotides, the CDR3 is TGTGCCAGCAGCCTCGACGGAGGGGTAAGGGAGCAGTACTTC.

This rearrangement joins TRBV27 to TRBJ1-1; D not resolved. Germline lookup yields CDR1 MNHEY and CDR2 SMNVEV (reference sequence). The CDR3 sequence is 13 residues long. V was clipped by 2 bases and J by 8 bases, with 12 bases between them. CDR3 nucleotide sequence: TGTGCCAGCAGTTTAGGGTTCACGGACGAAGCTTTCTTT. It yields the protein CASSLGFTDEAFF.

This chain joins TRBV6-1 and TRBJ1-1, with a tentative D call TRBD1 (6 bases). This CDR3 contains 16 residues. V gave up 4 bases and J gave up 0 bases, with 15 bases separating them. The germline CDR1 and CDR2 sequences are MNHNS and SASEGT. The CDR3 spells CASSGLGQLMNTEAFF. The CDR3 nucleotides are TGTGCCAGCAGTGGATTGGGACAACTCATGAACACTGAAGCTTTCTTT.

The V and J genes are TRBV5-1 and TRBJ2-7; 9 nucleotides match TRBD1. Germline V lookup: CDR1 SGHRS, CDR2 YFSETQ. CDR3 size: 14 residues. V lost 4 bases and J lost 5; bases outside the gene matches: 7. Here the CDR3 DNA reads TGCGCCAGCAGCCCCGGGGACAGGGCCCACGAGCAGTACTTC. The encoded protein is CASSPGDRAHEQYF.

The chain combines TRBV6-1 with TRBJ2-4; D is unresolved. Germline CDR1 MNHNS, CDR2 SASEGT. Trimming took off 3 bases at V and 0 bases at J, with 9 bases between the two ends. The CDR3 length is 15 residues. DNA of the CDR3: TGTGCCAGCAGTGAGGGTTACTTAGCCAAAAACATTCAGTACTTC. It encodes CASSEGYLAKNIQYF.

The J gene is TRBJ2-5, the V gene TRBV5-1; D ambiguous. V lost 7 bases, J lost 5 bases, and 12 bases lay in between. This CDR3 is 12 amino acids long. CDR1 and CDR2 (germline): SGHRS, YFSETQ. The CDR3 region is CASFASRETQYF. Written as DNA, the CDR3 is TGCGCCAGCTTCGCTTCGAGGGAGACCCAGTACTTC. The variable domain in full, completed from reference TRBV5-1 and TRBJ2-5, reads KAGVTQTPRYLIKTRGQQVTLSCSPISGHRSVSWYQQTPGQGLQFLFEYFSETQRNKGNFPGRFSGRQFSNSRSEMNVSTLELGDSALYLCASFASRETQYFGPGTRLLVL.

The rearrangement links TRBV5-6 to TRBJ1-5, with 7 positions matching TRBD1. The germline V gene has CDR1 SGHDT and CDR2 YYEEEE. This CDR3 is 16 amino acids long. Trimming took 6 bases from V and 3 from J; bases not matched to a gene: 12. CDR3 in DNA: TGTGCCAGCACCCTAGGGGCAGGGGGATCCAATCAGCCCCAGCATTTT. This codes for CASTLGAGGSNQPQHF.

The chain couples TRBV12-3 or TRBV12-4 to TRBJ2-5; D call uncertain. CDR3 length: 12 residues. V gave up 1 base and J gave up 5 bases, with 5 bases separating them. The CDR3 loop reads CASSLGRETQYF. The CDR3 coding sequence is TGTGCCAGCAGTTTAGGCCGGGAGACCCAGTACTTC.